This entry lists 29 T cell receptor beta chains sequenced from one sample in a study of OX40 agonist ivuxolimab in advanced cancers. Libraries were prepared by immunoSEQ multiplex PCR; TCRdb keeps only in-frame clonotypes and omits some of them. The data hold 80,000 or so clones, with roughly 91% observed a single time. Sequenced here: CD4+ or CD8+ T cells sorted from blood, sampled in a trial of the OX40 agonist ivuxolimab. The origin of the receptors is an adult with an advanced solid tumor such as melanoma, head and neck, liver or kidney cancer.

The chain uses TRBV27 and TRBJ2-7, with 10 bases that match TRBD2. Per germline, CDR1 MNHEY and CDR2 SMNVEV (reference sequence). The CDR3 has 16 amino acids. After removal of 5 bases from V and 0 bases from J, the junction contained 7 bases not matched to a gene. CDR3 sequence (DNA): TGTGCCAGCAGTGTTGGACTAGCGGACTACTCCTACGAGCAGTACTTC. Translated: CASSVGLADYSYEQYF.

The V gene is TRBV6-4, the J gene TRBJ2-1; D unclear. This CDR3 is 13 amino acids long. V was cut by 4 bases and J by 9 bases, with 13 bases left in between. Germline assignment: CDR1 MRHNA and CDR2 SNTAGT. CDR3 bases: TGTGCCAGCAGTGTAATGTTGTACGGTGAGCAGTTCTTC. Translation gives CASSVMLYGEQFF.

The rearrangement joins TRBV18 to TRBJ2-1; D is unclear. Trimming cost V 3 bases and J 10 bases, with 10 bases left between them. The CDR3 runs 12 residues. Germline loops: CDR1 KGHSH, CDR2 LQKENI. This chain's CDR3 is CASSPNIQEQFF. The CDR3 bases are TGTGCCAGCTCACCCAACATCCAAGAGCAGTTCTTC.

V and J are TRBV19 and TRBJ1-1; D is unresolved. The germline gives CDR1 LNHDA, CDR2 SQIVND (reference sequence). The germline V and J ends were trimmed by 7 bases and 2 bases, with 11 bases remaining between them. The CDR3 spans 13 residues. CDR3 region: CASINEVNTEAFF. The CDR3 coding sequence is TGTGCCAGTATAAATGAGGTTAACACTGAAGCTTTCTTT.

A note on this clone: A much larger clone sits a single nucleotide away, making a read error possible. V is TRBV7-4 and J is TRBJ1-2, with 9 positions matching TRBD1. Trimming took 4 bases from V and 5 from J; bases not matched to a gene: 2. CDR3 length: 13 residues. Germline lookup yields CDR1 SGHVT and CDR2 SQSDAQ. As DNA, the CDR3 is TGTGCCAGCAGCTCAGGACAGGGGTATGGCTACACCTTC. Protein product: CASSSGQGYGYTF.

The rearrangement links TRBV5-4 to TRBJ2-7; weak D call: TRBD1 (6 bases). Looked up from germline, CDR1 is SGHNT and CDR2 is YYREEE (reference sequence). V lost 0 bases and J lost 0, with 13 bases in between. This CDR3 has 16 amino acids. This CDR3 reads CASSLGDTLSSYEQYF. The CDR3 region has the DNA TGTGCCAGCAGCTTGGGGGACACCCTAAGCTCCTACGAGCAGTACTTC.

The chain couples TRBV6-1 to TRBJ2-1; no firm D call. V was cut by 3 bases and J by 8 bases, with 5 bases left in between. Germline values: CDR1 MNHNS, CDR2 SASEGT. This CDR3 spans 11 amino acids. The CDR3 region is CASSEVYEQFF. The CDR3 DNA reads as TGTGCCAGCAGTGAGGTCTATGAGCAGTTCTTC.

This clone was detected only once. The rearrangement uses TRBV6-6 and TRBJ1-2, with 9 positions matching TRBD1. The CDR3 runs 16 residues. Germline V CDR1 and CDR2: MNHNY, SVGAGI (reference sequence). The ends lost 2 bases at V and 3 bases at J; junction bases unmatched: 7. The chain's CDR3 is CASSYGTGSRDYGYTF. The CDR3 DNA reads as TGTGCCAGCAGTTACGGGACAGGGAGTCGAGACTATGGCTACACCTTC.

This chain's CDR3 is CASSPTGWLAGGLEGTDTQYF. CDR3 sequence (DNA): TGTGCCAGCAGCCCAACGGGTTGGCTAGCGGGAGGTTTAGAGGGCACAGATACGCAGTATTTT. This chain connects TRBV4-2 to TRBJ2-3; TRBD2 agrees at 11 bases. The CDR3 is made up of 21 amino acids. Germline CDR1 is LGHNA and CDR2 is YNFKEQ. The ends lost 4 bases at V and 1 base at J; junction bases unmatched: 19.

A single count supports this clone. This sequence joins TRBV7-8 and TRBJ2-3; TRBD2 is a possible D gene (5 bases). Per the germline V gene, CDR1 is SGHVS and CDR2 is FQNEAQ. The V end lost 9 bases, the J end lost 2 bases, and 9 bases lay between the germline ends. This CDR3 has 12 residues. For the CDR3, the DNA is TGTGCCAGTCTGGACTTCACAGATACGCAGTATTTT. Protein sequence: CASLDFTDTQYF.

The rearrangement uses TRBV19 and TRBJ1-5; possibly TRBD1 for D (5 bases). The CDR3 is 17 residues long. In germline, CDR1 is LNHDA, CDR2 SQIVND (reference sequence). The V and J ends lost 4 bases and 2 bases respectively, with 18 bases between them. Here the CDR3 DNA reads TGTGCCAGTAGTAACGTTCGGGGCCGAAGTGGCAATCAGCCCCAGCATTTT. Translating gives CASSNVRGRSGNQPQHF.

The chain recombines TRBV11-3 with TRBJ2-1; D might be TRBD2 (7 bases). This CDR3 has 15 residues. V was clipped by 1 base and J by 8 bases, with 15 bases between them. Germline-derived CDR1 and CDR2 are SGHNT and YENEEA. In nucleotides, the CDR3 is TGTGCCAGCAGCTTAGCCGGGGGCGGGGGAGATGAGCAGTTCTTC. Amino acids: CASSLAGGGGDEQFF. Full variable domain (rest looked up from reference TRBV11-3 and TRBJ2-1): EAGVVQSPRYKIIEKKQPVAFWCNPISGHNTLYWYLQNLGQGPELLIRYENEEAVDDSQLPKDRFSAERLKGVDSTLKIQPAELGDSAVYLCASSLAGGGGDEQFFGPGTRLTVL.

This clone has a handful of counts. CDR3 sequence: CASSSLFSPKQLYEQYF. The CDR3 DNA reads TGCGCCAGCAGCTCCCTTTTTTCTCCGAAACAGCTCTACGAGCAGTACTTC. This sequence joins TRBV5-1 and TRBJ2-7; D unresolved. Per germline, CDR1 SGHRS and CDR2 YFSETQ. CDR3 length: 17 residues. V lost 3 bases, J lost 3 bases, and 22 bases lay in between.

V and J are TRBV5-1 and TRBJ1-4; D remains unclear. CDR1 is SGHRS, CDR2 YFSETQ, per germline. Between the trimmed V and J ends, which lost 0 bases and 4 bases, there was a span of 4 bases. The CDR3 has 13 amino acids. The CDR3 DNA sequence: TGCGCCAGCAGCTTGGAGAGTAATGAAAAACTGTTTTTT. This gives the protein CASSLESNEKLFF.

This clone was counted once. The chain carries TRBV5-1 and TRBJ1-6, with D perhaps matching TRBD1 (5 bases). The V end was cut by 4 bases, the J end by 8 bases, with 10 bases between. Germline V CDR1 and CDR2: SGHRS, YFSETQ. This CDR3 has 13 residues. CDR3 in amino acids: CASSPWTHSPLHF. In DNA form, the CDR3 reads TGCGCCAGCAGCCCATGGACACATTCACCCCTCCACTTT.

The chain has TRBV28 and TRBJ1-2; D uncertain. Trimming took off 7 bases at V and 4 bases at J, with 13 bases between the two ends. CDR1 is MDHEN, CDR2 SYDVKM, per germline. The CDR3 has 13 amino acids. The CDR3 here is CASTTWPSYGYTF. The CDR3 DNA reads TGTGCCAGCACCACCTGGCCCTCCTATGGCTACACCTTC.

The J gene is TRBJ2-6, the V gene TRBV5-5; no reliable D call. The CDR3 totals 15 residues. Trimming stripped 4 bases from V and 3 bases from J, with 11 bases between. In germline, CDR1 is SGHKS, CDR2 YYEKEE (reference sequence). The CDR3 sequence is CASSAVWIGANVLTF. CDR3 bases: TGTGCCAGCAGCGCGGTATGGATTGGGGCCAACGTCCTGACTTTC.

About this clone: Within the sample, other DNA sequences also encode this same CDR3. This chain links TRBV5-1 with TRBJ2-7, with TRBD1 matching over 10 bases. Germline-derived CDR1 and CDR2 are SGHRS and YFSETQ. The V gene end was trimmed by 3 bases and the J gene end by 5 bases; junction bases not matched to a gene: 2. The CDR3 length is 13 residues. The CDR3 nucleotides are TGCGCCAGCAGCTCCGGGACAGGGGACGAGCAGTACTTC. It codes for CASSSGTGDEQYF. The full variable domain, rest sourced from reference TRBV5-1 and TRBJ2-7, is KAGVTQTPRYLIKTRGQQVTLSCSPISGHRSVSWYQQTPGQGLQFLFEYFSETQRNKGNFPGRFSGRQFSNSRSEMNVSTLELGDSALYLCASSSGTGDEQYFGPGTRLTVT.

This clone occurred once. The chain carries TRBV2 and TRBJ1-5; D is uncertain. V was clipped by 1 base and J by 5 bases, with 6 bases between them. The CDR3 runs 13 residues. CDR1 and CDR2 from the germline V gene are SNHLY and FYNNEI. Written as DNA, the CDR3 is TGTGCCAGCAGTGAAGAGGGAGATCAGCCCCAGCATTTT. Amino acid sequence: CASSEEGDQPQHF.

CDR3 DNA sequence: TGTGCCAGCAGCTTAGATGGGACAGGGGGCGGCGAGCCCCAGCATTTT. Its translation: CASSLDGTGGGEPQHF. The V call is TRBV7-2, the J call TRBJ1-5, with 12 bases aligning to TRBD1. V lost 1 base, J lost 8 bases, and 6 bases stayed unmatched. The CDR3 covers 16 residues. Germline-derived CDR1 and CDR2 are SGHTA and FQGNSA. Combining the CDR3 with reference TRBV7-2 and TRBJ1-5 gives the whole variable domain GAGVSQSPSNKVTEKGKDVELRCDPISGHTALYWYRQSLGQGLEFLIYFQGNSAPDKSGLPSDRFSAERTGGSVSTLTIQRTQQEDSAVYLCASSLDGTGGGEPQHFGDGTRLSIL.

The chain's CDR3 is CASSSLGGYEQYF. The CDR3 nucleotides read TGTGCCAGCAGCTCCCTCGGCGGTTACGAGCAGTACTTC. The chain employs TRBV7-8 and TRBJ2-7; D is uncertain. Germline CDR1 and CDR2: SGHVS and FQNEAQ. V was clipped by 4 bases and J by 4 bases, with 11 bases between them. This CDR3 contains 13 residues.

This clone was counted once. The chain has TRBV6-5 and TRBJ1-5; unclear D gene. The V gene lost 6 bases and the J gene lost 0 bases, with 12 bases spanning the gap. CDR1 MNHEY and CDR2 SVGAGI come from the germline V gene. The CDR3 covers 15 residues. The CDR3 region is CASSPDQFSNQPQHF. In nucleotides, the CDR3 is TGTGCCAGCAGCCCGGACCAGTTTAGCAATCAGCCCCAGCATTTT.

This clone was seen just once. The V call is TRBV9, the J call TRBJ1-6, with D tentatively TRBD1 (5 bases). The CDR3 consists of 15 residues. V dropped 0 bases and J dropped 4 bases, with 8 bases sitting between them. Germline-derived CDR1 and CDR2 are SGDLS and YYNGEE. Here the CDR3 DNA reads TGTGCCAGCAGCGTAGGGGGGGAGTATAATTCACCCCTCCACTTT. Its protein product is CASSVGGEYNSPLHF.

This chain connects TRBV28 to TRBJ2-7; D remains unclear. V was trimmed by 3 bases and J by 5 bases, leaving 8 bases between them. The CDR3 totals 12 residues. Germline CDR1 is MDHEN and CDR2 is SYDVKM. CDR3 loop: CASSFWAHEQYF. The CDR3 nucleotides are TGTGCCAGCAGTTTCTGGGCCCACGAGCAGTACTTC.

This clone was observed at least ten times. The CDR3 protein is CASSLGAMNTEAFF. The CDR3 DNA sequence: TGTGCCAGCAGCCTAGGTGCCATGAACACTGAAGCTTTCTTT. This rearrangement joins TRBV7-6 to TRBJ1-1; D unclear. The CDR3 has 14 residues. The ends were cut back, 5 bases at V and 0 bases at J, with 10 bases in the middle. In germline, CDR1 is SGHVS, CDR2 FNYEAQ.

CDR3 bases: TGTGCCAGCAGCTTGGGATCATCTAACTATGGCTACACCTTC. Its translation: CASSLGSSNYGYTF. This rearrangement joins TRBV5-5 to TRBJ1-2; D is unclear. Germline-derived CDR1 and CDR2 are SGHKS and YYEKEE (reference sequence). The CDR3 contains 14 residues. Trimming stripped 0 bases from V and 0 bases from J, with 6 bases between.

The chain combines TRBV27 with TRBJ2-1, with 8 bases fitting TRBD2. V shed 4 bases and J 4 bases; nucleotides not matched to a gene: 9. Germline CDR1 reads MNHEY; CDR2 reads SMNVEV (reference sequence). This CDR3 comprises 16 residues. The CDR3 DNA reads TGTGCCAGCAGTTCCCTCAGCGGGAGTGGGTACAATGAGCAGTTCTTC. It codes for CASSSLSGSGYNEQFF.

This chain links TRBV5-1 with TRBJ2-1; unclear D gene. Per germline, CDR1 SGHRS and CDR2 YFSETQ. The CDR3 contains 15 residues. V was trimmed by 4 bases and J by 12 bases, leaving 23 bases between them. The CDR3 loop is CASSPSDSHNERQFF. The CDR3 DNA follows: TGCGCCAGCAGCCCAAGTGATTCCCACAATGAACGGCAGTTCTTC.

This clone came up once. The chain joins TRBV28 to TRBJ1-1; maybe TRBD1 (6 bases). The CDR3 loop spans 18 amino acids. Deletions cut 5 bases from V and 3 bases from J, with 25 bases between. Germline CDR1 reads MDHEN; CDR2 reads SYDVKM. The CDR3 sequence: CASSKRRQVLGWDTEAFF. The DNA for the CDR3 is TGTGCCAGCAGTAAGCGGCGACAGGTTCTAGGGTGGGACACTGAAGCTTTCTTT.